The 11 T cell receptor beta chains presented below share a single source sample, sequenced in a study of control samples from healthy donors and cancer patients. This table comes from immunoSEQ multiplex PCR, and its TCRdb copy is limited to in-frame clones, with some not included. The sample consists of about 410,000 clones, roughly 90% of them appearing once. Material: PBMCs. Every receptor here comes from a man aged 35 to 55 with head and neck cancer.

The V and J genes are TRBV6-2 or TRBV6-3 and TRBJ2-1; 13 nucleotides align to TRBD2. From germline, CDR1 is MNHEY and CDR2 SVGEGT. The CDR3 spans 15 residues. The V gene end was trimmed by 6 bases and the J gene end by 7 bases; junction bases not matched to a gene: 6. CDR3 nucleotide sequence: TGTGCCAGCAGCCGGACTAGCGGGGGTCTTAATGAGCAGTTCTTC. Translation: CASSRTSGGLNEQFF.

CDR3 loop: CASSVQGQSNYGYTF. In nucleotides, the CDR3 is TGTGCCAGCAGCGTCCAGGGACAGTCTAACTATGGCTACACCTTC. The V and J genes are TRBV3-1 (or the pseudogene TRBV3-2) and TRBJ1-2; 7 positions agree with TRBD1. The CDR3 is 15 residues long. V lost 5 bases and J lost 0; bases outside the gene matches: 6. Germline lookup yields CDR1 LGHDT and CDR2 YNNKEL (reference sequence).

The chain is built from TRBV12-3 or TRBV12-4 and TRBJ2-2; D call uncertain. The CDR3 consists of 12 residues. V lost 10 bases and J 2 bases, leaving 8 bases between the germline ends. This chain's CDR3 is CATWGNTGELFF. For the CDR3, the DNA is TGTGCCACTTGGGGAAACACCGGGGAGCTGTTTTTT.

This chain connects TRBV7-9 to TRBJ1-2; D is undetermined. The CDR3 spans 13 residues. CDR1 SEHNR and CDR2 FQNEAQ come from the germline V gene (reference sequence). The V end lost 1 base, the J end lost 3 bases, and 6 bases lay between the germline ends. The CDR3 coding sequence is TGTGCCAGCAGCTTAGGGGCGGACTATGGCTACACCTTC. It codes for CASSLGADYGYTF.

This clone showed up just once. This chain joins TRBV19 and TRBJ2-7; possibly TRBD1 for D (6 bases). The CDR3 totals 14 residues. Looked up from germline, CDR1 is LNHDA and CDR2 is SQIVND (reference sequence). V lost 4 bases and J lost 4, with 14 bases in between. The CDR3 DNA is TGTGCCAGTAGTACTACAGGGTACTCTTACGAGCAGTACTTC. It is translated as CASSTTGYSYEQYF.

The chain recombines TRBV6-6 with TRBJ1-5; the D gene is possibly TRBD1 (5 bases). The V and J ends lost 2 bases and 11 bases respectively, with 19 bases between them. CDR1 is MNHNY and CDR2 is SVGAGI in the germline V gene (reference sequence). CDR3 size: 15 residues. The DNA of the CDR3 is TGTGCCAGCAGTTACGCGGGGACGGGAAGGTGGGCCCAGCATTTT. The encoded protein is CASSYAGTGRWAQHF.

V and J are TRBV6-5 and TRBJ1-5; 7 bases map to TRBD1. Trimming cost V 8 bases and J 4 bases; bases outside gene matches: 8. CDR1 MNHEY and CDR2 SVGAGI come from the germline V gene. CDR3 size: 14 residues. For the CDR3, the DNA is TGTGCCAGCGCAACCGGGACAGTAAATCAGCCCCAGCATTTT. The encoded protein is CASATGTVNQPQHF.

CDR3 loop: CASSEPRREQYF. CDR3 nucleotides: TGTGCCAGCAGCGAGCCCCGACGCGAGCAGTACTTC. V usage is TRBV9 and J usage is TRBJ2-7; no reliable D call. The V end was cut by 3 bases, the J end by 6 bases, with 10 bases between. This CDR3 has 12 amino acids. The V gene's germline CDR1 is SGDLS and CDR2 YYNGEE.

The sample holds one count of this clone. V and J are TRBV19 and TRBJ2-5, with D perhaps being TRBD1 or TRBD2 (5 bases each). Germline CDR1 LNHDA, CDR2 SQIVND (reference sequence). V dropped 5 bases and J dropped 1 base, with 17 bases sitting between them. This CDR3 is built from 16 residues. CDR3 in DNA: TGTGCCAGTAGTCTGGGACCCTCGGGTTCCCAAGAGACCCAGTACTTC. This translates into CASSLGPSGSQETQYF. The variable domain in full, completed from reference TRBV19 and TRBJ2-5, reads DGGITQSPKYLFRKEGQNVTLSCEQNLNHDAMYWYRQDPGQGLRLIYYSQIVNDFQKGDIAEGYSVSREKKESFPLTVTSAQKNPTAFYLCASSLGPSGSQETQYFGPGTRLLVL.

The chain employs TRBV11-2 and TRBJ2-6; D gene unclear. From germline, CDR1 is SGHAT and CDR2 FQNNGV. The CDR3 is made up of 15 amino acids. Between the trimmed V and J ends, which lost 1 base and 0 bases, there was a span of 4 bases. The CDR3 spells CASSLGGSGANVLTF. DNA for the CDR3: TGTGCCAGCAGCTTAGGGGGCTCTGGGGCCAACGTCCTGACTTTC.

The chain uses TRBV4-1 and TRBJ1-1; no firm D call. Germline-derived CDR1 and CDR2 are MGHRA and YSYEKL. The CDR3 has 13 residues. The V and J ends lost 2 bases and 5 bases respectively, with 9 bases between them. The CDR3 DNA sequence: TGCGCCAGCAGCCAATACAGTGAGACTGAAGCTTTCTTT. Its translation is CASSQYSETEAFF.